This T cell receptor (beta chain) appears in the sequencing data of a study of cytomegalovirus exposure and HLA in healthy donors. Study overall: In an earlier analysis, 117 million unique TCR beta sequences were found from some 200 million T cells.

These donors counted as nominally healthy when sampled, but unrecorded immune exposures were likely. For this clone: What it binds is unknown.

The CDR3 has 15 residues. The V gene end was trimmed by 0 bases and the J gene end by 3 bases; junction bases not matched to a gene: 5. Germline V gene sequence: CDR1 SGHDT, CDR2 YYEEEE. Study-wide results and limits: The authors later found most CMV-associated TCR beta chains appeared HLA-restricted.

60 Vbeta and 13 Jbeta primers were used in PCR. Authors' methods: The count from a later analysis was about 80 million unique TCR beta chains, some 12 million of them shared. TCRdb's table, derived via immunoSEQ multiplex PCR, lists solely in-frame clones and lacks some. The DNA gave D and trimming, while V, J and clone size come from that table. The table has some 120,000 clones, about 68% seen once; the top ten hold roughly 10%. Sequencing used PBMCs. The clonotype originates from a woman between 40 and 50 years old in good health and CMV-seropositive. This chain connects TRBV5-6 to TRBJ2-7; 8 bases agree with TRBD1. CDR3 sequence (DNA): TGTGCCAGCAGCTTGGGGACAGGGATTAGCTACGAGCAGTACTTC. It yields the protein CASSLGTGISYEQYF.